What follows describes a single T cell receptor beta chain. The CDR3 contains 17 residues. From germline, CDR1 is SSHAT and CDR2 FNYEAQ (reference sequence). Trimming took 5 bases from V and 2 from J, leaving 22 bases between them. Per the authors' pipeline: Estimated nucleated cell counts came from reference gene primer amplification. TCRdb keeps only in-frame clones here, not all; method: immunoSEQ multiplex PCR. From that table come the V and J calls and clone size; the DNA was used to work out D and trimming. The sample comprises a few hundred thousand clones, about nine tenths of which are singletons, and around 2.2% rests with the top ten. This record comes from a study of blood T cell repertoires in COVID-19. Study context: The cDNA or gDNA used as material had been derived from T cells, B-cell-depleted T cells, or PBMCs.

This chain uses TRBV7-7 with TRBJ2-7; tentatively, D is TRBD1 (6 bases). This sequence was found in a man aged 25 to 40 who had recovered from COVID-19. Material: peripheral blood. This CDR3 is CASSPYSTGMITYEQYF. CDR3 nucleotides: TGTGCCAGCAGCCCCTATTCCACAGGGATGATAACCTACGAGCAGTACTTC.